This T cell receptor beta chain was sequenced in a study of T cell repertoires in cytomegalovirus infection. Study as a whole: Recently identified HLA-C-restricted CMV epitopes were among the peptides used. A matching HLA type, together with CMV infection, was signaled by public TCR beta signatures.

Study conclusions and caveats: Summed frequency of public TCR beta families distinguished CMV carriers with the relevant HLA. HLA-C-restricted CMV clonotypes gave the most frequent clonotype in two of eight donors.

Germline lookup yields CDR1 SGDLS and CDR2 YYNGEE. The CDR3 contains 15 residues. TCRdb reprocessed the reads with MiXCR, giving one entry per CDR3 protein. Seen here are tens of thousands of distinct CDR3 sequences, around 25% observed once, and the top ten hold about 50%. A remark on this clonotype: The target antigen is unknown. The junction and the germline gene differ at one end; a read error may be behind it.

The genes are TRBV9 and TRBJ1-6, with 9 nucleotides matching TRBD1. Sequences were derived from CD8+ T cells from cultured PBMCs, sampled from culture after CMV antigen stimulation. The TCR sequence derives from a human donor in good health (CMV status not recorded). Some clones in this sample may be carry-over from other donors' samples. The CDR3, as DNA: TGTGCCAGCAGTGATACCGGGACAGGGAATTCCCCCCTCCACTTT. It is translated as CASSDTGTGNSPLHF.